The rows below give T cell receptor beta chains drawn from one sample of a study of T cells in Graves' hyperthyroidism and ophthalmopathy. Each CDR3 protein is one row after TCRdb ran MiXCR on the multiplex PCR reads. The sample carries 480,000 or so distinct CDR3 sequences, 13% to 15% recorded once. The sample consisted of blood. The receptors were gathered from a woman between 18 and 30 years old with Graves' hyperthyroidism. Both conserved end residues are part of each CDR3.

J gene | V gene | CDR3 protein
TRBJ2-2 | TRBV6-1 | CASTSRALANTGELFF
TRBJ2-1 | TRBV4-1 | CASSQGEGRTYNEQFF
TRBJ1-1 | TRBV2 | CATQGQAIGTEAFF
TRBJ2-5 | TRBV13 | CASSQGRSAQYF
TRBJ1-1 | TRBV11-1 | CASSLSFGTGLGTEAFF
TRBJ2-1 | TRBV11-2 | CASSLSIPGTHNEQFF
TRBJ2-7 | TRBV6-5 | CASSYSGTRDYEQYF
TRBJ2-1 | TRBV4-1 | CASSQGLAANEQFF
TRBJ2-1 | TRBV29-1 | CSVDWGDSRDEQFF
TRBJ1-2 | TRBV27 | CASRGPGVFYGYTF